The clone carrying this T cell receptor (beta chain) is a singleton in its sample. Its antigen is not known. Here immunoSEQ multiplex PCR was the method, and the copy in TCRdb shows in-frame clones only, minus some. This sample has 70,000 or so clones; roughly 93% occur once, and the top ten carry 0.9% to 1.2%. Among the approximately 130 subjects of the validation cohort, separate from the approximately 660-subject first cohort, were the donors. The data were obtained in a study of cytomegalovirus exposure and HLA in healthy donors. Regarding the study as a whole: Confirmation was obtained in vitro that three CMV-associated chains are specific for CMV antigens. A later analysis found first-cohort TCR clusters tended to co-occur in the 90 to 150 validation repertoires. Cytomegalovirus association was listed for around 170 TCR beta chains.

This clonotype was sampled from a woman between 18 and 30 years old in good health and CMV-seronegative. Sequenced sample: PBMCs.

Written as DNA, the CDR3 is TGTGCCAGCTCACCACTTGGGCTTTCATTCTCTGGGGCCAACGTCCTGACTTTC. Its translation is CASSPLGLSFSGANVLTF. This sequence joins TRBV18 and TRBJ2-6; D not resolved. From germline, CDR1 is KGHSH and CDR2 LQKENI. V gave up 1 base and J gave up 0 bases, with 13 bases separating them. The CDR3 spans 18 residues.